The T cell receptor beta chain under discussion was sequenced for a study of OX40 agonist ivuxolimab in advanced cancers. For the study at large: Ivuxolimab, which patients received intravenously every 2 weeks, was dosed at 0.01 to 10 mg/kg.

Only in-frame clones appear in the TCRdb table, and some are missing; sequencing was by immunoSEQ multiplex PCR. The data hold about 21,000 clones, with approximately 87% observed a single time. Germline V gives CDR1 SEHNR, CDR2 FQNEAQ (reference sequence). V gave up 2 bases and J gave up 7 bases, with 14 bases separating them. The CDR3 extends over 15 amino acids. With regard to this clone: Its target is unknown.

Findings and limits, study-wide: At doses 0.1 to 3.0 mg/kg, CD4+ and CD8+ clones expanded.

The receptor was derived from an adult with an advanced solid tumor such as melanoma, head and neck, liver or kidney cancer. Here the sequenced sample was CD4+ or CD8+ T cells sorted from blood, taken in a trial of the OX40 agonist ivuxolimab. The V call is TRBV7-9, the J call TRBJ1-4, with a weak D call TRBD1 (5 bases). The CDR3 DNA is TGTGCCAGCAGCTTAAGGTCGCAGGGAGTTGAAAAACTGTTTTTT. Its protein product is CASSLRSQGVEKLFF. Complete variable domain (other parts from reference TRBV7-9 and TRBJ1-4): DTGVSQNPRHKITKRGQNVTFRCDPISEHNRLYWYRQTLGQGPEFLTYFQNEAQLEKSRLLSDRFSAERPKGSFSTLEIQRTEQGDSAMYLCASSLRSQGVEKLFFGSGTQLSVL.